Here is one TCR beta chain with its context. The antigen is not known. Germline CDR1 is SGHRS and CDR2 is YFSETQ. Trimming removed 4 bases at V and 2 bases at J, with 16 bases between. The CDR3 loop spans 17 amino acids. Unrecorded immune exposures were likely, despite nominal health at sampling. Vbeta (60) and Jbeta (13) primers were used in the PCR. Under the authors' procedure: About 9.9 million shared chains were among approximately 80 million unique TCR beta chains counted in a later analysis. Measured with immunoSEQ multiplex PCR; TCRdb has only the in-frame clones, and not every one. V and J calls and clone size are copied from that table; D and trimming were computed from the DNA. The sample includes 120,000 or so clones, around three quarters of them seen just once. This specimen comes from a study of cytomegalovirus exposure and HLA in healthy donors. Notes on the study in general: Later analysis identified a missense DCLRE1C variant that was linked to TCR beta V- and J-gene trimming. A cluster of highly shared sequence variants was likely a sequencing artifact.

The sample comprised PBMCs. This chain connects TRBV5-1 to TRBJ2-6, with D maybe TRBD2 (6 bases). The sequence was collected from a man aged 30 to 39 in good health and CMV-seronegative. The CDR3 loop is CASSDQQAGPGANVLTF. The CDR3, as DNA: TGCGCCAGCAGCGACCAGCAGGCGGGGCCTGGGGCCAACGTCCTGACTTTC.